This T cell receptor beta chain was documented in a study of T-cell reconstitution after alpha-beta-depleted transplantation in children. V dropped 2 bases and J dropped 3; count of bases not matched to a gene: 7. The germline gives CDR1 DFQATT, CDR2 SNEGSKA (reference sequence). This CDR3 is built from 15 residues. The TCRbeta library incorporated unique molecular identifiers. TCRdb itself ran the PCR reads through MiXCR, one entry per CDR3 protein. The repertoire consists of fewer than 750,000 distinct CDR3 sequences, with 23% occurring once and the leading ten covering 12% to 15%. Study observations and caveats: Expanded graft clones numbering several hundred reportedly gave rise to alpha-beta T cells about two months after transplant. Among T cells one year after transplant, newly produced cells accounted for most counts and diversity.

This clonotype was detected once. The antigen is unknown. The clonotype originates from a boy under two years old who had a stem cell transplant for acute myeloid leukemia, so the T cells may come from the graft donor. The specimen comprised PBMCs, mostly from graft donor cells, sampled 360 days after TCRalphabeta/CD19-depleted stem cell transplant. This chain links TRBV20-1 with TRBJ2-1; TRBD1 agrees at 7 bases. CDR3: CSARPRQGIYNEQFF. The CDR3 coding sequence is TGCAGTGCTAGACCCCGACAGGGAATCTACAATGAGCAGTTCTTC.